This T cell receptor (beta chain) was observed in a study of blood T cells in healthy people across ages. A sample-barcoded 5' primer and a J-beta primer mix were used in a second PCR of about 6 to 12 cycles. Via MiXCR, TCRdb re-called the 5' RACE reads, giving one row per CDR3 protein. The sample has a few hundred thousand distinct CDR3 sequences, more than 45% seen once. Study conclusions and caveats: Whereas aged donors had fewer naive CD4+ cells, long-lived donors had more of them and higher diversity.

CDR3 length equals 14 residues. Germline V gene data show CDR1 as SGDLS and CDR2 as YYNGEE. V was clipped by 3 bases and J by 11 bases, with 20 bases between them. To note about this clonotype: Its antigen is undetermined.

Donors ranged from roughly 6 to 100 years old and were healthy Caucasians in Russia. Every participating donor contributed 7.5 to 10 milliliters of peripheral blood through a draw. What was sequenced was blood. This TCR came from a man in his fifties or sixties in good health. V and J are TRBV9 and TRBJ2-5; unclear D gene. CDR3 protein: CASSAAASHNEQYF. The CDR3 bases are TGTGCCAGCAGCGCCGCGGCTAGTCACAATGAGCAGTACTTC.